The 23 T cell receptor beta chains given below trace back to one sample, sequenced in a study of T cell responses to AZD1222 COVID-19 vaccine. Assay: immunoSEQ multiplex PCR; the TCRdb copy retains only in-frame clones and omits some. Of around 170,000 clones listed, roughly 93% are singletons. The specimen was peripheral blood, collected on day 0 of AZD1222 vaccination. Source of these receptors: an adult in good health.

The V and J genes are TRBV11-3 and TRBJ2-1; no reliable D call. CDR3 size: 13 residues. The V and J ends lost 1 base and 8 bases respectively, with 9 bases between them. Per the germline V gene, CDR1 is SGHNT and CDR2 is YENEEA. The CDR3 here is CASSLGRLDEQFF. CDR3 nucleotide sequence: TGTGCCAGCAGCTTAGGTCGGTTAGATGAGCAGTTCTTC.

V is TRBV6-5 and J is TRBJ2-2; D gene ambiguous. Per germline, CDR1 MNHEY and CDR2 SVGAGI. The CDR3 contains 15 residues. The V gene lost 1 base and the J gene lost 1 base, with 7 bases spanning the gap. Here the CDR3 DNA reads TGTGCCAGCAGTTACTTGACGCTGAACACCGGGGAGCTGTTTTTT. Translation gives CASSYLTLNTGELFF.

This rearrangement joins TRBV25-1 to TRBJ2-1, with D hard to call. V lost 6 bases and J lost 10, with 10 bases in between. Germline V CDR1 and CDR2: MGHDK, SYGVNS. The CDR3 runs 11 residues. The DNA of the CDR3 is TGTGCCAGCAGCCGTCTGGGCGAGCAGTTCTTC. Translation gives CASSRLGEQFF.

The V call is TRBV18, the J call TRBJ1-2, with 7 nucleotides matching TRBD1. The CDR3 covers 14 residues. V shed 2 bases, J shed 4 bases, and the junction held 4 bases outside the gene matches. Germline-derived CDR1 and CDR2 are KGHSH and LQKENI. CDR3 residues: CASSPGQALYGYTF. CDR3 in DNA: TGTGCCAGCTCACCAGGACAGGCACTCTATGGCTACACCTTC.

The chain links TRBV5-4 to TRBJ2-1; 10 positions match TRBD1. Germline trimming cut 4 bases from V and 14 bases from J; bases unmatched to any gene: 9. This CDR3 has 13 residues. Germline CDR1 and CDR2: SGHNT and YYREEE (reference sequence). Written as DNA, the CDR3 is TGTGCCAGCAGCATCGGGACAGGGGATATGGAGTTCTTC. It is translated as CASSIGTGDMEFF.

This clone has a single count. The chain employs TRBV14 and TRBJ2-3; possible D gene TRBD2, 7 bases. The CDR3 is 14 residues long. V lost 0 bases to trimming and J lost 6 bases, with 10 bases between them. The germline CDR1 and CDR2 sequences are SGHDN and FVKESK. CDR3 loop: CASSQEGGLDTQYF. CDR3 nucleotide sequence: TGTGCCAGCAGCCAAGAGGGGGGGCTGGATACGCAGTATTTT. The whole variable domain, filled in from reference TRBV14 and TRBJ2-3, reads EAGVTQFPSHSVIEKGQTVTLRCDPISGHDNLYWYRRVMGKEIKFLLHFVKESKQDESGMPNNRFLAERTGGTYSTLKVQPAELEDSGVYFCASSQEGGLDTQYFGPGTRLTVL.

V and J are TRBV4-3 and TRBJ2-6; D not certain. The germline V gene encodes CDR1 LGHNA and CDR2 YSLEER. The CDR3 consists of 16 residues. The V end was cut by 0 bases, the J end by 1 base, with 7 bases between. The CDR3 reads CASSQEIGSGANVLTF. CDR3 coding DNA: TGCGCCAGCAGCCAAGAGATCGGATCTGGGGCCAACGTCCTGACTTTC.

The CDR3 sequence is CASRAGQNTEAFF. DNA of the CDR3: TGTGCCAGCAGGGCGGGACAGAACACTGAAGCTTTCTTT. The chain combines TRBV2 with TRBJ1-1; perhaps TRBD1 as D (6 bases). The V end was cut by 6 bases, the J end by 1 base, with 9 bases between. CDR1 and CDR2 (germline): SNHLY, FYNNEI. CDR3 size: 13 residues.

This chain joins TRBV27 and TRBJ1-2; D might be TRBD1 (6 bases). CDR1 is MNHEY, CDR2 SMNVEV, per germline (reference sequence). This CDR3 contains 16 residues. Trimming shortened V by 4 bases and J by 2 bases, and 17 bases separated the two germline ends. CDR3 loop: CASSYLGGGANYGYTF. In nucleotides, the CDR3 is TGTGCCAGCAGTTACTTAGGCGGGGGCGCGAACTATGGCTACACCTTC.

This rearrangement joins TRBV7-2 to TRBJ1-1, with 8 bases matching TRBD1. Germline loops: CDR1 SGHTA, CDR2 FQGNSA. This CDR3 has 14 residues. V trimming: 3 bases; J trimming: 7 bases; junction bases outside the gene matches: 7. CDR3 sequence reads: CASSFRDRLNEAFF. DNA for the CDR3: TGTGCCAGCAGCTTCCGGGACAGGCTGAATGAAGCTTTCTTT.

The chain employs TRBV6-1 and TRBJ2-7; weak D call: TRBD2 (5 bases). The V gene's germline CDR1 is MNHNS and CDR2 SASEGT. The CDR3 consists of 16 residues. Trimming stripped 0 bases from V and 4 bases from J, with 16 bases between. The CDR3 is CASSEAGPESGYEQYF. The CDR3 region has the DNA TGTGCCAGCAGTGAAGCTGGACCGGAGTCGGGGTACGAGCAGTACTTC.

V gene TRBV7-3 combines with J gene TRBJ1-6, with a weak D call TRBD1 (5 bases). The germline gives CDR1 SGHTA, CDR2 FQGTGA. This CDR3 spans 16 amino acids. V lost 2 bases to trimming and J lost 9 bases, with 17 bases between them. The CDR3 region is CASSLVGGGLGSPLHF. The CDR3 coding sequence is TGTGCCAGCAGCTTAGTCGGGGGAGGCCTTGGTTCACCCCTCCACTTT.

V and J are TRBV5-4 and TRBJ1-1, with D possibly TRBD1 on 6 matching bases. CDR3 length equals 15 residues. Germline lookup yields CDR1 SGHNT and CDR2 YYREEE (reference sequence). V lost 2 bases and J 1 base, leaving 12 bases between the germline ends. CDR3 in amino acids: CASSFYRAANTEAFF. The CDR3 DNA reads TGTGCCAGCAGCTTTTACAGGGCTGCGAACACTGAAGCTTTCTTT.

The CDR3 sequence: CASSGDTGELFF. CDR3 nucleotides: TGCGCCAGCAGTGGGGACACCGGGGAGCTGTTTTTT. The rearrangement uses TRBV10-1 and TRBJ2-2; D is unresolved. Looked up from germline, CDR1 is WNHNN and CDR2 is SYGVQD (reference sequence). Trimming took 4 bases from V and 3 from J, leaving 3 bases between them. The CDR3 consists of 12 residues.

The count of this clone is one. The chain uses TRBV4-2 and TRBJ1-1; unclear D gene. Germline assignment: CDR1 LGHNA and CDR2 YNFKEQ. This CDR3 is built from 17 residues. Deletions cut 0 bases from V and 1 base from J, with 15 bases between. CDR3 region: CASSQDQSGKGNTEAFF. Written as DNA, the CDR3 is TGTGCCAGCAGCCAAGATCAGTCCGGGAAGGGGAACACTGAAGCTTTCTTT.

The chain links TRBV27 to TRBJ2-5; 9 bases are shared with TRBD1. CDR1 and CDR2 from the germline V gene are MNHEY and SMNVEV (reference sequence). This CDR3 region has 17 residues. V lost 3 bases to trimming and J lost 1 base; unmatched junction nucleotides: 9. Here the CDR3 DNA reads TGTGCCAGCAGTTTCCAGGGACAGGGACCTTTCCAAGAGACCCAGTACTTC. This encodes CASSFQGQGPFQETQYF.

The rearrangement joins TRBV6-4 to TRBJ2-3; 11 nucleotides align to TRBD2. V trimming: 6 bases; J trimming: 4 bases; junction bases outside the gene matches: 6. This CDR3 contains 15 residues. CDR1 is MRHNA and CDR2 is SNTAGT in the germline V gene. CDR3 amino acids: CASRQLAGAADTQYF. CDR3 bases: TGTGCCAGCAGACAACTAGCGGGAGCGGCAGATACGCAGTATTTT.

The chain uses TRBV29-1 and TRBJ1-2, with D tentatively TRBD1 (5 bases). The CDR3 consists of 14 residues. With 4 bases removed from V and 0 bases from J, the gap between germline ends came to 12 bases. Germline assignment: CDR1 SQVTM and CDR2 ANQGSEA. The CDR3 sequence: CSVAQGATNYGYTF. Written as DNA, the CDR3 is TGCAGCGTTGCCCAGGGAGCAACTAACTATGGCTACACCTTC. Variable domain in full (rest from reference TRBV29-1 and TRBJ1-2): SAVISQKPSRDICQRGTSLTIQCQVDSQVTMMFWYRQQPGQSLTLIATANQGSEATYESGFVIDKFPISRPNLTFSTLTVSNMSPEDSSIYLCSVAQGATNYGYTFGSGTRLTVV.

This chain uses TRBV7-2 with TRBJ2-1, with 8 bases matching TRBD2. V shed 5 bases, J shed 2 bases, and the junction held 5 bases outside the gene matches. This CDR3 is 15 amino acids long. Germline assignment: CDR1 SGHTA and CDR2 FQGNSA. The CDR3 loop reads CASSNSGAAYNEQFF. In nucleotides, the CDR3 is TGTGCCAGCAGCAATAGCGGGGCCGCCTACAATGAGCAGTTCTTC.

DNA for the CDR3: TGTGCCAGCAGCTTCCGGGGAGTCCAGAGAGAGTCCTACGAGCAGTACTTC. Its translation is CASSFRGVQRESYEQYF. The chain employs TRBV5-6 and TRBJ2-7, with D possibly matching TRBD2 (5 bases). This CDR3 comprises 17 residues. Germline CDR1 SGHDT, CDR2 YYEEEE. Trimming took 2 bases from V and 1 from J, leaving 19 bases between them. The variable domain in full, completed from reference TRBV5-6 and TRBJ2-7, reads DAGVTQSPTHLIKTRGQQVTLRCSPKSGHDTVSWYQQALGQGPQFIFQYYEEEERQRGNFPDRFSGHQFPNYSSELNVNALLLGDSALYLCASSFRGVQRESYEQYFGPGTRLTVT.

The chain has TRBV28 and TRBJ1-1; 10 positions match TRBD1. Germline trimming cut 4 bases from V and 6 bases from J; bases unmatched to any gene: 5. This CDR3 spans 14 amino acids. Germline CDR1 MDHEN, CDR2 SYDVKM. CDR3 loop: CASSSRQGASEAFF. Written as DNA, the CDR3 is TGTGCCAGCAGTTCTAGACAGGGGGCATCTGAAGCTTTCTTT.

The rearrangement joins TRBV7-2 to TRBJ2-3; D is ambiguous. The CDR3 spans 10 residues. V was clipped by 6 bases and J by 7 bases, with 5 bases between them. CDR1 is SGHTA and CDR2 is FQGNSA in the germline V gene. CDR3 sequence reads: CASRNYTQYF. The CDR3, as DNA: TGTGCCAGCAGGAATTATACGCAGTATTTT.

The rearrangement links TRBV5-1 to TRBJ2-1; 9 bases fit TRBD1. There are 15 residues in the CDR3. Germline CDR1 and CDR2: SGHRS and YFSETQ. The V segment lost 4 bases and the J segment 3 bases; nucleotides outside the gene matches: 5. DNA of the CDR3: TGCGCCAGCAGCACTACAGGGGGCGGCTACAATGAGCAGTTCTTC. Its translation: CASSTTGGGYNEQFF.